Described below is a single T cell receptor beta chain sequence and its context. Only in-frame clones appear in the TCRdb table, and some are missing; sequencing was by immunoSEQ multiplex PCR. Of around 66,000 clones listed, about nine tenths are singletons. The data stem from a study of T cell changes during pregnancy in multiple sclerosis. The J segment lost 5 bases and the V segment lost 4 bases, leaving 9 bases of the junction unmatched. Per germline, CDR1 SGHRS and CDR2 YFSETQ. The CDR3 is 15 residues long. This receptor was taken from a female donor in good health, enrolled as a control in a pregnancy study. Sequences were derived from peripheral blood, sampled after pregnancy. V usage is TRBV5-1 and J usage is TRBJ2-7; TRBD1 agrees at 10 bases. CDR3 residues: CASSRTGGWADEQYF. The DNA of the CDR3 is TGCGCCAGCAGCCGGACAGGGGGTTGGGCCGACGAGCAGTACTTC. The variable domain in full, with the rest retrieved from reference TRBV5-1 and TRBJ2-7, is KAGVTQTPRYLIKTRGQQVTLSCSPISGHRSVSWYQQTPGQGLQFLFEYFSETQRNKGNFPGRFSGRQFSNSRSEMNVSTLELGDSALYLCASSRTGGWADEQYFGPGTRLTVT.